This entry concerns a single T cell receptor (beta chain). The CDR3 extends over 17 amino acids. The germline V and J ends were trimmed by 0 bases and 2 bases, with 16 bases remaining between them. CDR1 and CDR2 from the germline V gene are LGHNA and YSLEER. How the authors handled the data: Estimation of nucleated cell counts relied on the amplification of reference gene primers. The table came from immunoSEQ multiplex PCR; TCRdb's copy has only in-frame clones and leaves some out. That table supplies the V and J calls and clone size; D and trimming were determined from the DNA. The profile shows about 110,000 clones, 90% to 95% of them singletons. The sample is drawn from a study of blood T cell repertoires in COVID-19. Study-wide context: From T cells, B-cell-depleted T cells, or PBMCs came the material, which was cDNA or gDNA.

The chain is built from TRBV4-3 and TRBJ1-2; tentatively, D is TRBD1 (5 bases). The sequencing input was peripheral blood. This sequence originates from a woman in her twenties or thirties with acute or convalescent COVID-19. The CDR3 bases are TGCGCCAGCAGCCAAGAGGTGCGGGGCAATCCAAACTATGGCTACACCTTC. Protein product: CASSQEVRGNPNYGYTF.